This T cell receptor beta chain was sequenced for a study of cytomegalovirus exposure and HLA in healthy donors. Vbeta (60) and Jbeta (13) primers were used in the PCR. Produced via immunoSEQ multiplex PCR; TCRdb's table is partial and in-frame only. Recorded for this sample: about 200,000 clones. Germline V gives CDR1 MDHEN, CDR2 SYDVKM. The CDR3 loop spans 16 amino acids. Trimming cost V 0 bases and J 1 base, with 10 bases left between them. This TCR was sampled from a woman younger than 45 in good health and CMV-seropositive. The gene calls are TRBV28 and TRBJ1-3, with TRBD1 as a possible D gene (6 bases). The sample taken for sequencing was PBMCs. The CDR3 region is CASSLWGANSGNTIYF. The CDR3 DNA is TGTGCCAGCAGTTTATGGGGGGCGAATTCTGGAAACACCATATATTTT. The variable domain in full, completed from reference TRBV28 and TRBJ1-3, reads DVKVTQSSRYLVKRTGEKVFLECVQDMDHENMFWYRQDPGLGLRLIYFSYDVKMKEKGDIPEGYSVSREKKERFSLILESASTNQTSMYLCASSLWGANSGNTIYFGEGSWLTVV.